This is a list of T cell receptor beta chains from one sample in a study of graft-versus-host responses after intestinal transplantation. These receptors lack a known antigen. Some clones are missing from TCRdb's copy, which holds only in-frame ones; the method was immunoSEQ multiplex PCR. Among about 90,000 clones listed, roughly four fifths were seen once. Material: unstimulated CD8+ T cells sorted from spleen or lymph node cells, obtained before intestinal transplant. Every receptor here comes from a human donor who received an intestinal transplant. The CDR3 runs from the conserved cysteine through the conserved F or W. The order of the fields is D gene, V gene, clone size, J gene, CDR3 protein, CDR3 DNA. The D gene is left open where the match is weak. Expanded clones get a size class; other rows say once, few or many, or leave the size out.

d_call: .
v_call: TRBV10-1
clone_size: .
j_call: TRBJ2-5
cdr3_aa: CASSREQETQYF
cdr3_nt: TGCGCCAGCAGTCGGGAGCAAGAGACCCAGTACTTC

d_call: TRBD1
v_call: TRBV6-1
clone_size: .
j_call: TRBJ2-7
cdr3_aa: CASSPRGISYEQYF
cdr3_nt: TGTGCCAGCAGTCCCAGGGGGATCTCCTACGAGCAGTACTTC

d_call: .
v_call: TRBV5-4
clone_size: .
j_call: TRBJ2-7
cdr3_aa: CASSSYGGLPYEQYF
cdr3_nt: TGTGCCAGCAGCTCATACGGGGGCCTCCCCTACGAGCAGTACTTC

d_call: TRBD1
v_call: TRBV7-6
clone_size: .
j_call: TRBJ2-7
cdr3_aa: CASSSSGTDYYEQYF
cdr3_nt: TGTGCCAGCAGCTCATCCGGGACAGACTACTACGAGCAGTACTTC

d_call: .
v_call: TRBV2
clone_size: .
j_call: TRBJ2-7
cdr3_aa: CASSDEDSRPYEQYF
cdr3_nt: TGTGCCAGCAGTGACGAGGACTCCCGGCCTTACGAGCAGTACTTC

d_call: .
v_call: TRBV5-6
clone_size: .
j_call: TRBJ2-5
cdr3_aa: CASRHMGGKTQYF
cdr3_nt: TGTGCCAGCAGGCATATGGGGGGTAAGACCCAGTACTTC

d_call: .
v_call: TRBV6-1
clone_size: .
j_call: TRBJ2-7
cdr3_aa: CASSVGDGAYEQYF
cdr3_nt: TGTGCCAGCAGTGTCGGGGACGGCGCCTACGAGCAGTACTTC

d_call: TRBD2
v_call: TRBV9
clone_size: .
j_call: TRBJ2-6
cdr3_aa: CASSVAGTSGRGPLTF
cdr3_nt: TGTGCCAGCAGCGTAGCTGGGACTAGCGGGAGAGGCCCTCTAACTTTC

d_call: TRBD2
v_call: TRBV7-6
clone_size: .
j_call: TRBJ2-7
cdr3_aa: CASSPRTSFSSEQYF
cdr3_nt: TGTGCCAGCAGCCCGAGGACTAGCTTCTCAAGCGAGCAGTACTTC

d_call: .
v_call: TRBV6-5
clone_size: .
j_call: TRBJ2-1
cdr3_aa: CASRDYNEQFF
cdr3_nt: TGTGCCAGCAGGGATTACAATGAGCAGTTCTTC

d_call: .
v_call: TRBV11-3
clone_size: .
j_call: TRBJ2-1
cdr3_aa: CASRAVYNEQFF
cdr3_nt: TGTGCCAGCCGAGCGGTGTACAATGAGCAGTTCTTC

d_call: .
v_call: TRBV6-5
clone_size: .
j_call: TRBJ1-5
cdr3_aa: CASSYFPPDNQPQHF
cdr3_nt: TGTGCCAGCAGTTACTTCCCGCCGGACAATCAGCCCCAGCATTTT

d_call: TRBD1
v_call: TRBV5-1
clone_size: .
j_call: TRBJ1-4
cdr3_aa: CASSLAEGGFDEKLFF
cdr3_nt: TGCGCCAGCAGCTTGGCCGAAGGGGGCTTTGATGAAAAACTGTTTTTT

d_call: TRBD2
v_call: TRBV7-2
clone_size: once
j_call: TRBJ2-7
cdr3_aa: CASSFLNSGRAYEQYF
cdr3_nt: TGTGCCAGCAGCTTTCTAAATAGCGGGAGGGCCTACGAGCAGTACTTC

d_call: TRBD2
v_call: TRBV5-1
clone_size: .
j_call: TRBJ2-7
cdr3_aa: CASSGGTSGRESEQYF
cdr3_nt: TGCGCCAGCAGCGGAGGGACTAGCGGGAGGGAATCTGAGCAGTACTTC

d_call: TRBD1
v_call: TRBV6-6
clone_size: .
j_call: TRBJ2-2
cdr3_aa: CASSYGGQGTGELFF
cdr3_nt: TGTGCCAGCAGTTACGGTGGACAGGGCACCGGGGAGCTGTTTTTT

d_call: TRBD2
v_call: TRBV6-4
clone_size: .
j_call: TRBJ2-7
cdr3_aa: CASSELAGSSYEQYF
cdr3_nt: TGTGCCAGCAGTGAGCTAGCGGGTAGCTCCTACGAGCAGTACTTC

d_call: TRBD1
v_call: TRBV4-1
clone_size: .
j_call: TRBJ2-2
cdr3_aa: CASSQEEGGGTGELFF
cdr3_nt: TGCGCCAGCAGCCAAGAGGAAGGGGGCGGCACCGGGGAGCTGTTTTTT

d_call: TRBD2
v_call: TRBV7-9
clone_size: .
j_call: TRBJ2-1
cdr3_aa: CASSSPTWGRGDEQFF
cdr3_nt: TGTGCCAGCAGCTCACCCACATGGGGGAGGGGCGATGAGCAGTTCTTC

d_call: .
v_call: TRBV11-2
clone_size: .
j_call: TRBJ2-7
cdr3_aa: CASSLVGNEQYF
cdr3_nt: TGTGCCAGCAGCTTAGTGGGCAACGAGCAGTACTTC

d_call: .
v_call: TRBV19
clone_size: .
j_call: TRBJ2-7
cdr3_aa: CASSIDLLYEQYF
cdr3_nt: TGTGCCAGTAGTATAGATCTCCTTTACGAGCAGTACTTC

d_call: TRBD1
v_call: TRBV27
clone_size: .
j_call: TRBJ1-1
cdr3_aa: CASLGTGGRNTEAFF
cdr3_nt: TGTGCCAGCCTCGGGACAGGGGGCCGGAACACTGAAGCTTTCTTT

d_call: .
v_call: TRBV28
clone_size: .
j_call: TRBJ1-4
cdr3_aa: CASSLTGGFPTNEKLFF
cdr3_nt: TGTGCCAGCAGTTTAACGGGTGGATTTCCAACTAATGAAAAACTGTTTTTT

d_call: .
v_call: TRBV6-5
clone_size: once
j_call: TRBJ2-7
cdr3_aa: CASSYGVWYEQYF
cdr3_nt: TGTGCCAGCAGTTACGGGGTTTGGTACGAGCAGTACTTC

d_call: .
v_call: TRBV11-2
clone_size: few
j_call: TRBJ2-2
cdr3_aa: CASSAGRVNTGELFF
cdr3_nt: TGTGCCAGCAGCGCCGGGAGAGTCAACACCGGGGAGCTGTTTTTT

d_call: .
v_call: TRBV27
clone_size: once
j_call: TRBJ1-5
cdr3_aa: CASSLSIGGLGNQPQHF
cdr3_nt: TGTGCCAGCAGTTTATCGATCGGGGGGCTGGGCAATCAGCCCCAGCATTTT

d_call: TRBD1
v_call: TRBV5-1
clone_size: once
j_call: TRBJ2-2
cdr3_aa: CASSFFPDRALTGELFF
cdr3_nt: TGCGCCAGCAGCTTTTTCCCGGACAGGGCGCTCACCGGGGAGCTGTTTTTT

d_call: .
v_call: TRBV5-4
clone_size: .
j_call: TRBJ2-3
cdr3_aa: CASSPEERTDTQYF
cdr3_nt: TGTGCCAGCAGCCCCGAAGAGCGCACAGATACGCAGTATTTT

d_call: .
v_call: TRBV27
clone_size: .
j_call: TRBJ2-2
cdr3_aa: CASSLSVELANTGELFF
cdr3_nt: TGTGCCAGCAGTTTATCAGTCGAACTGGCGAACACCGGGGAGCTGTTTTTT

d_call: TRBD1
v_call: TRBV7-3
clone_size: .
j_call: TRBJ1-6
cdr3_aa: CASSLRDRANSPLHF
cdr3_nt: TGTGCCAGCAGCTTAAGAGACAGGGCTAATTCACCCCTCCACTTT

d_call: TRBD2
v_call: TRBV2
clone_size: .
j_call: TRBJ2-7
cdr3_aa: CASSHTPDGGDYYEQYF
cdr3_nt: TGTGCCAGCAGTCACACCCCTGACGGGGGGGACTACTACGAGCAGTACTTC

d_call: TRBD2
v_call: TRBV18
clone_size: .
j_call: TRBJ2-1
cdr3_aa: CASSPESISGRPYNEQFF
cdr3_nt: TGTGCCAGCTCACCAGAGAGTATTAGCGGGAGGCCTTACAATGAGCAGTTCTTC

d_call: .
v_call: TRBV28
clone_size: once
j_call: TRBJ2-1
cdr3_aa: CASSLGTEQFF
cdr3_nt: TGTGCCAGCAGTTTAGGGACGGAGCAGTTCTTC

d_call: .
v_call: TRBV2
clone_size: .
j_call: TRBJ2-7
cdr3_aa: CASHWTAGEQYF
cdr3_nt: TGTGCCAGCCACTGGACTGCGGGCGAGCAGTACTTC

d_call: .
v_call: TRBV6-4
clone_size: .
j_call: TRBJ2-2
cdr3_aa: CASSGTNTGELFF
cdr3_nt: TGTGCCAGCAGTGGGACAAACACCGGGGAGCTGTTTTTT

d_call: .
v_call: TRBV7-6
clone_size: .
j_call: TRBJ1-2
cdr3_aa: CASSSDLTRSYGYTF
cdr3_nt: TGTGCCAGCAGCTCCGATCTGACCCGCAGTTATGGCTACACCTTC

d_call: .
v_call: TRBV18
clone_size: .
j_call: TRBJ2-1
cdr3_aa: CASSPGTSNEQFF
cdr3_nt: TGTGCCAGCTCACCCGGGACAAGCAATGAGCAGTTCTTC

d_call: .
v_call: TRBV21-1
clone_size: .
j_call: TRBJ1-2
cdr3_aa: CASSKPGQGPPVDGYTF
cdr3_nt: TGTGCCAGCAGCAAACCGGGACAGGGGCCCCCGGTGGATGGCTACACCTTC

d_call: .
v_call: TRBV27
clone_size: .
j_call: TRBJ2-7
cdr3_aa: CASSFRQGHYEQYF
cdr3_nt: TGTGCCAGCAGTTTTCGGCAGGGTCACTACGAGCAGTACTTC

d_call: TRBD1
v_call: TRBV2
clone_size: .
j_call: TRBJ1-5
cdr3_aa: CASGPVWDSPRQPQHF
cdr3_nt: TGTGCCAGCGGACCGGTATGGGACAGCCCTCGACAGCCCCAGCATTTT

d_call: .
v_call: TRBV6-5
clone_size: few
j_call: TRBJ2-7
cdr3_aa: CASSRGSSLYEQYF
cdr3_nt: TGTGCCAGCAGTAGGGGGTCGTCCCTTTACGAGCAGTACTTC

d_call: .
v_call: TRBV11-1
clone_size: .
j_call: TRBJ2-2
cdr3_aa: CASSLVPPGTGELFF
cdr3_nt: TGTGCCAGCAGCTTAGTCCCCCCCGGCACCGGGGAGCTGTTTTTT

d_call: TRBD1
v_call: TRBV19
clone_size: .
j_call: TRBJ1-5
cdr3_aa: CASSIWQGGSNQPQHF
cdr3_nt: TGTGCCAGTAGTATTTGGCAGGGGGGTAGCAATCAGCCCCAGCATTTT

d_call: TRBD1
v_call: TRBV6-5
clone_size: .
j_call: TRBJ1-1
cdr3_aa: CASSSTGGTEAFF
cdr3_nt: TGTGCCAGCAGTTCGACAGGGGGCACTGAAGCTTTCTTT

d_call: TRBD2
v_call: TRBV9
clone_size: .
j_call: TRBJ2-3
cdr3_aa: CASSVDGGASGGTDTQYF
cdr3_nt: TGTGCCAGCAGCGTAGATGGTGGGGCTAGCGGGGGCACAGATACGCAGTATTTT

d_call: .
v_call: TRBV10-3
clone_size: .
j_call: TRBJ1-1
cdr3_aa: CAISVGVGTEAFF
cdr3_nt: TGTGCCATCAGTGTTGGGGTAGGCACTGAAGCTTTCTTT

d_call: .
v_call: TRBV5-1
clone_size: .
j_call: TRBJ2-2
cdr3_aa: CASSSLTDTGELFF
cdr3_nt: TGCGCCAGCAGTTCCCTGACAGACACCGGGGAGCTGTTTTTT

d_call: .
v_call: TRBV19
clone_size: .
j_call: TRBJ2-2
cdr3_aa: CASTPQGLNTGELFF
cdr3_nt: TGTGCCAGTACTCCTCAGGGTTTAAACACCGGGGAGCTGTTTTTT

d_call: .
v_call: TRBV21-1
clone_size: .
j_call: TRBJ2-2
cdr3_aa: CASSKRGWTGLTGELFF
cdr3_nt: TGTGCCAGCAGCAAGCGAGGGTGGACAGGGCTCACCGGGGAGCTGTTTTTT

d_call: .
v_call: TRBV28
clone_size: .
j_call: TRBJ2-2
cdr3_aa: CASTGEVRPNTGELFF
cdr3_nt: TGTGCCAGCACGGGGGAGGTCCGCCCGAACACCGGGGAGCTGTTTTTT

d_call: .
v_call: TRBV6-1
clone_size: .
j_call: TRBJ1-1
cdr3_aa: CASSEGIGDTRPNTEAFF
cdr3_nt: TGTGCCAGCAGTGAAGGTATAGGGGACACGCGACCGAACACTGAAGCTTTCTTT

d_call: TRBD2
v_call: TRBV6-5
clone_size: few
j_call: TRBJ2-5
cdr3_aa: CASSYGGEETQYF
cdr3_nt: TGTGCCAGCAGTTACGGGGGGGAAGAGACCCAGTACTTC

d_call: TRBD2
v_call: TRBV27
clone_size: once
j_call: TRBJ2-2
cdr3_aa: CAVQLAGVGELFF
cdr3_nt: TGTGCCGTACAACTAGCGGGAGTCGGGGAGCTGTTTTTT

d_call: TRBD2
v_call: TRBV2
clone_size: .
j_call: TRBJ2-5
cdr3_aa: CASSESTSGLQEAQYF
cdr3_nt: TGTGCCAGCAGTGAATCCACTAGCGGGCTCCAAGAGGCCCAGTACTTC

d_call: .
v_call: TRBV11-2
clone_size: .
j_call: TRBJ2-7
cdr3_aa: CASSLGVYEQYF
cdr3_nt: TGTGCCAGCAGCTTAGGGGTTTACGAGCAGTACTTC

d_call: TRBD1
v_call: TRBV9
clone_size: .
j_call: TRBJ2-5
cdr3_aa: CASSAQGAAETQYF
cdr3_nt: TGTGCCAGCAGCGCCCAGGGGGCAGCGGAGACCCAGTACTTC

d_call: TRBD1
v_call: TRBV28
clone_size: .
j_call: TRBJ2-2
cdr3_aa: CASSFFRGQGATGELFF
cdr3_nt: TGTGCCAGCAGTTTCTTTAGGGGACAGGGAGCAACCGGGGAGCTGTTTTTT

d_call: TRBD1
v_call: TRBV29-1
clone_size: once
j_call: TRBJ2-7
cdr3_aa: CSVETGTGDYEQYF
cdr3_nt: TGCAGCGTTGAAACCGGGACAGGAGATTACGAGCAGTACTTC

d_call: TRBD2
v_call: TRBV5-6
clone_size: .
j_call: TRBJ2-3
cdr3_aa: CASSLGLAGAEDTQYF
cdr3_nt: TGTGCCAGCAGCTTGGGACTAGCGGGAGCTGAAGATACGCAGTATTTT

d_call: .
v_call: TRBV6-5
clone_size: .
j_call: TRBJ1-1
cdr3_aa: CASRPNRVAEAFF
cdr3_nt: TGTGCCAGCAGGCCAAACAGGGTAGCTGAAGCTTTCTTT